This T cell receptor beta chain is from a study of identical twins. Via MiXCR, TCRdb re-called the 5' RACE reads, giving one row per CDR3 protein. The sample contains around 1.7 million distinct CDR3 sequences, about 32% of which appear only once. The germline V and J ends were trimmed by 2 bases and 8 bases, with 12 bases remaining between them. The germline V gene has CDR1 MNHEY and CDR2 SVGAGI. The CDR3 is made up of 14 amino acids. The sequenced sample was cord blood. This chain joins TRBV6-5 and TRBJ1-4; D uncertain. This TCR came from a newborn girl in good health. CDR3 in amino acids: CASSYAGPGEKLFF. The CDR3 DNA follows: TGTGCCAGCAGTTACGCCGGTCCTGGAGAAAAACTGTTTTTT.